The next 2 T cell receptor beta chains were all read from a single sample in a study of T cell responses to AZD1222 COVID-19 vaccine. Only in-frame clones appear in the TCRdb table, and some are missing; sequencing was by immunoSEQ multiplex PCR. The sample holds tens of thousands of clones, around 85% seen once. This specimen consisted of peripheral blood, obtained on day 0 of AZD1222 vaccination. These receptors were collected from an adult in good health.

This sequence joins TRBV7-9 and TRBJ2-7, with D unresolved. Trimming stripped 1 base from V and 0 bases from J, with 10 bases between. Germline V CDR1 and CDR2: SEHNR, FQNEAQ (reference sequence). The CDR3 spans 15 residues. CDR3 sequence reads: CASSLGQAASYEQYF. The CDR3 nucleotides are TGTGCCAGCAGCTTAGGGCAGGCGGCCTCCTACGAGCAGTACTTC.

J is TRBJ1-6 and V is TRBV19; TRBD1 matches 8 bases. CDR1 and CDR2 (germline): LNHDA, SQIVND (reference sequence). The CDR3 is made up of 15 amino acids. Trimming removed 6 bases from V and 3 bases from J; junction bases left unmatched: 4. The CDR3 nucleotides read TGTGCCAGTAGCGGCACAGGGGGCTATAATTCACCCCTCCACTTT. As protein: CASSGTGGYNSPLHF. Looking up the rest from reference TRBV19 and TRBJ1-6 gives the full variable domain: DGGITQSPKYLFRKEGQNVTLSCEQNLNHDAMYWYRQDPGQGLRLIYYSQIVNDFQKGDIAEGYSVSREKKESFPLTVTSAQKNPTAFYLCASSGTGGYNSPLHFGNGTRLTVT.